The 8 T cell receptor beta chains listed next were all sequenced from one sample in a study of shared clonotypes between healthy human individuals. Naive CD8 populations comprised CD45RO-negative cells positively selected for CCR7, excluding terminally differentiated effector memory CD45RA+ cells. TCRdb keeps only in-frame clones here, not all; method: immunoSEQ multiplex PCR. Of millions of clones in the sample, just over 90% are singletons; the top ten hold more than 1.5%. Sequencing used naive CD8+ T cells from PBMCs. The receptors stem from a young man in good health. Some clones in this sample may be carry-over from other donors' samples.

This chain links TRBV19 with TRBJ1-5; the match to TRBD1 covers 7 bases. This CDR3 is built from 15 residues. The trim removed 8 bases at V and 5 bases at J, leaving 12 bases unmatched. The germline CDR1 and CDR2 sequences are LNHDA and SQIVND (reference sequence). The DNA for the CDR3 is TGTGCCAGTTCACACAGGGGATTGAGGGATCAGCCCCAGCATTTT. Translation: CASSHRGLRDQPQHF. Supplemented by reference TRBV19 and TRBJ1-5, the full variable domain reads DGGITQSPKYLFRKEGQNVTLSCEQNLNHDAMYWYRQDPGQGLRLIYYSQIVNDFQKGDIAEGYSVSREKKESFPLTVTSAQKNPTAFYLCASSHRGLRDQPQHFGDGTRLSIL.

The chain joins TRBV28 to TRBJ2-7; D is uncertain. With 3 bases removed from V and 0 bases from J, the gap between germline ends came to 12 bases. CDR3 size: 15 residues. CDR1 is MDHEN, CDR2 SYDVKM, per germline. The CDR3: CASSFPAQSSYEQYF. In nucleotides, the CDR3 is TGTGCCAGCAGTTTCCCAGCCCAAAGCTCCTACGAGCAGTACTTC.

Regarding this clone: Other DNA variants within this sample encode the same CDR3. The V gene is TRBV27, the J gene TRBJ2-7; D remains unclear. Germline V CDR1 and CDR2: MNHEY, SMNVEV (reference sequence). Trimming left V 2 bases short and J 0 bases short, with 8 bases between. This CDR3 has 14 amino acids. The CDR3 DNA reads TGTGCCAGCAGTTTAAGTCCCAGCTCCTACGAGCAGTACTTC. This codes for CASSLSPSSYEQYF.

The chain couples TRBV11-2 to TRBJ2-3, with a weak D call TRBD1 (6 bases). The CDR3 spans 18 residues. The germline V and J ends were trimmed by 1 base and 3 bases, with 20 bases remaining between them. CDR1 SGHAT and CDR2 FQNNGV come from the germline V gene. Written as DNA, the CDR3 is TGTGCCAGCAGCTTAGTACCCGAAATCTCACAGGGTACAGATACGCAGTATTTT. Its translation: CASSLVPEISQGTDTQYF.

The V call is TRBV10-3, the J call TRBJ2-7; 9 positions agree with TRBD2. The germline CDR1 and CDR2 sequences are ENHRY and SYGVKD. The CDR3 has 17 amino acids. V lost 3 bases and J lost 2; bases outside the gene matches: 11. CDR3 protein: CAISEGATSGGPYEQYF. For the CDR3, the DNA is TGTGCCATCAGTGAAGGCGCGACTAGCGGAGGGCCCTACGAGCAGTACTTC.

The genes are TRBV5-6 and TRBJ2-5, with 9 bases matching TRBD2. V lost 5 bases and J lost 4; bases outside the gene matches: 12. Germline CDR1 reads SGHDT; CDR2 reads YYEEEE. CDR3 length equals 16 residues. The CDR3 region has the DNA TGTGCCAGCAGTGCGCTGTGGCGGGAGGGCGGAGAGACCCAGTACTTC. It yields the protein CASSALWREGGETQYF.

The V and J genes are TRBV10-1 and TRBJ2-7; D may be TRBD2 (6 bases). Germline V CDR1 and CDR2: WNHNN, SYGVQD (reference sequence). V was clipped by 3 bases and J by 7 bases, with 10 bases between them. CDR3 length: 12 residues. CDR3 bases: TGCGCCAGCAGTGACGGAGGGATTGAGCAGTACTTC. As protein: CASSDGGIEQYF.

This clone was counted a single time. The chain couples TRBV14 to TRBJ2-2; a possible D gene is TRBD1 (5 bases). V was pared by 4 bases and J by 7 bases, with 10 bases between. CDR1 is SGHDN, CDR2 FVKESK, per germline. This CDR3 is 13 amino acids long. CDR3 sequence: CASSPWTFGELFF. The CDR3 region has the DNA TGTGCCAGCAGCCCATGGACATTCGGGGAGCTGTTTTTT. Looking up the rest from reference TRBV14 and TRBJ2-2 gives the full variable domain: EAGVTQFPSHSVIEKGQTVTLRCDPISGHDNLYWYRRVMGKEIKFLLHFVKESKQDESGMPNNRFLAERTGGTYSTLKVQPAELEDSGVYFCASSPWTFGELFFGEGSRLTVL.